The entry below gives a single T cell receptor (beta chain) sequence along with its context. RNA was extracted with the RNeasy kit, and a quantity of about 0.45 to 1 ug was reverse transcribed using random hexamers. TCRdb ran MiXCR on the immunoSEQ multiplex PCR reads and lists one entry per CDR3 protein. The table includes around 110,000 distinct CDR3 sequences, roughly 95% detected once. This entry comes from a study of CD8 T cells in Susac syndrome. This receptor was taken from a human donor with Susac syndrome. Material for sequencing was CD4+ T cells from PBMCs.

In nucleotides, the CDR3 is TGTGCCATCAGTGGGGGCCAGCGGGGCACAGATACGCAGTATTTT. Translating gives CAISGGQRGTDTQYF. V usage is TRBV10-3 and J usage is TRBJ2-3, with a tentative D call TRBD2 (6 bases). Deletions cut 4 bases from V and 1 base from J, with 12 bases between. Germline CDR1 and CDR2: ENHRY and SYGVKD. This CDR3 is 15 amino acids long.